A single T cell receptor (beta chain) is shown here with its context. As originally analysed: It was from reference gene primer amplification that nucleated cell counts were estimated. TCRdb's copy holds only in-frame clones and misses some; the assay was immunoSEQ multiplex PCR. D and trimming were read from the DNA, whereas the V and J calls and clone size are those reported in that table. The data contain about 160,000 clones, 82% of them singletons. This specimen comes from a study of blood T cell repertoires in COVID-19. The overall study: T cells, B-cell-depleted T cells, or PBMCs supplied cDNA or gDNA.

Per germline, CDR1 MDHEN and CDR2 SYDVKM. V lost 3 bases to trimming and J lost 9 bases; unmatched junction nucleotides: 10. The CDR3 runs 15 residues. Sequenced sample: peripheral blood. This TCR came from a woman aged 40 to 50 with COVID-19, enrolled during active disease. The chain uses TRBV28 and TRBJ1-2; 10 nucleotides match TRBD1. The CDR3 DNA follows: TGTGCCAGCAGTTTGCCCCCGGGACAGGGGTTTCGCTACACCTTC. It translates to CASSLPPGQGFRYTF.